This T cell receptor beta chain was retrieved from a study of cytomegalovirus exposure and HLA in healthy donors. Across the whole study: About 180 million T cells yielded 117 million unique TCR beta sequences in earlier analysis.

Researchers ran the PCR with 60 Vbeta and 13 Jbeta primers. TCRdb's table, derived via immunoSEQ multiplex PCR, lists solely in-frame clones and lacks some. The sample has approximately 88,000 clones; about 78% are singletons. Broader study findings: The classifier, whose performance was assessed in both the original and validation cohorts, reportedly diagnosed cytomegalovirus status with high specificity and sensitivity. Sequencing probably produced one cluster of sequence variants that were highly shared.

On this clone itself: The antigen is not known.

Sequencing used PBMCs. This TCR came from a man aged 18 to 29 in good health and CMV-seropositive.

The CDR3 reads CASSLDGITEAFF. The CDR3 DNA reads TGCGCCAGCAGCTTGGACGGGATCACTGAAGCTTTCTTT. The V call is TRBV5-1, the J call TRBJ1-1; D uncertain. V lost 0 bases and J lost 4, with 7 bases in between. Germline lookup yields CDR1 SGHRS and CDR2 YFSETQ. The CDR3 has 13 residues.